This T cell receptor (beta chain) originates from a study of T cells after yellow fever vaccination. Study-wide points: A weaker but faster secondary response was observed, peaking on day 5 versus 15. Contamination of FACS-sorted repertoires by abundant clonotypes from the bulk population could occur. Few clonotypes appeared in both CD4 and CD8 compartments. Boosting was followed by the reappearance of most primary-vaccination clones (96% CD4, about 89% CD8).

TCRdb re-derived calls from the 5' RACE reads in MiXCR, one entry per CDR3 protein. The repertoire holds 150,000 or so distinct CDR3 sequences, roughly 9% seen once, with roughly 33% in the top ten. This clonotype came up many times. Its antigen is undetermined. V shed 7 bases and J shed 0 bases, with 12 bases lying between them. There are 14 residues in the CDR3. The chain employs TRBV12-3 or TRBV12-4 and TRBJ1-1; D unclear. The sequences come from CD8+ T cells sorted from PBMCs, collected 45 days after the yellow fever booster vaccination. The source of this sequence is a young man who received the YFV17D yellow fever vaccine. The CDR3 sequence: CASTSTWLNTEAFF. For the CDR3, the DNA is TGTGCCAGCACTAGTACCTGGTTGAACACTGAAGCTTTCTTT.